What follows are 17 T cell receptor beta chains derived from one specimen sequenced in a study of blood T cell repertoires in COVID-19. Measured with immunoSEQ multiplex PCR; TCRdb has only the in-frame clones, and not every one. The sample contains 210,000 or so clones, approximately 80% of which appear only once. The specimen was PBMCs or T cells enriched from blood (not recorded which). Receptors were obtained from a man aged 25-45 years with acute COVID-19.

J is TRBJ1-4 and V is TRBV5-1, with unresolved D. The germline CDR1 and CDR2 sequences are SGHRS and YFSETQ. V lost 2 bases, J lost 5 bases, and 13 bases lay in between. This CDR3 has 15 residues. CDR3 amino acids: CASSLQTVPNEKLFF. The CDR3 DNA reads TGCGCCAGCAGCTTACAGACCGTCCCCAATGAAAAACTGTTTTTT.

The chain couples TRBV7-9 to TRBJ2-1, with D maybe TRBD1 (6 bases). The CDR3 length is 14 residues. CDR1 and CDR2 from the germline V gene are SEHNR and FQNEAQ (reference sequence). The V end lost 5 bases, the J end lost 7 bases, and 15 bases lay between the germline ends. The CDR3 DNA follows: TGTGCCAGCAGCCGGTGGGACAACATTAATGAGCAGTTCTTC. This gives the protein CASSRWDNINEQFF.

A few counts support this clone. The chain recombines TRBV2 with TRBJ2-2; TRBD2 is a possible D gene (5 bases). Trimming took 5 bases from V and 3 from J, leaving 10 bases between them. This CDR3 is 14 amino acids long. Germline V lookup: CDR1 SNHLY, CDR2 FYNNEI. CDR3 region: CASSRERDTGELFF. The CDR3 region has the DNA TGTGCCAGCAGTCGGGAACGGGACACCGGGGAGCTGTTTTTT.

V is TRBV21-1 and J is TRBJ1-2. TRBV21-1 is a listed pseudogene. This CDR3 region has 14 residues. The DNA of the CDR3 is TGTGCCAGCAGCGGTCGGTCGGGTTACTATGGCTACACCTTC. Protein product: CASSGRSGYYGYTF.

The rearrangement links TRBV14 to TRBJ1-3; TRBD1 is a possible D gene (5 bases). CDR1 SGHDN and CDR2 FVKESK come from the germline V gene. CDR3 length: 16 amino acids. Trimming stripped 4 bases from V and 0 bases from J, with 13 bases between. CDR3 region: CASSLRTPLSGNTIYF. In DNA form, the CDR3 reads TGTGCCAGCAGCCTTCGGACACCTCTCTCTGGAAACACCATATATTTT.

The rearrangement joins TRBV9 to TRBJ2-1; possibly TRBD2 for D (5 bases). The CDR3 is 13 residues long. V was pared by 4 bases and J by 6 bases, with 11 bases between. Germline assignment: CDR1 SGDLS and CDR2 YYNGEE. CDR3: CASSPGLFNEQFF. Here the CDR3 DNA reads TGTGCCAGCAGCCCCGGACTGTTCAATGAGCAGTTCTTC.

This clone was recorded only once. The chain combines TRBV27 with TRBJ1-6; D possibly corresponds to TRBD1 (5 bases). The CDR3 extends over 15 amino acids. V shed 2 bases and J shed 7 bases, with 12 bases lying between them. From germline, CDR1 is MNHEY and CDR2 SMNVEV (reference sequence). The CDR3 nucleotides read TGTGCCAGCAGTTTAGGGTCGGACAAAAATTCACCCCTCCACTTT. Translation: CASSLGSDKNSPLHF.

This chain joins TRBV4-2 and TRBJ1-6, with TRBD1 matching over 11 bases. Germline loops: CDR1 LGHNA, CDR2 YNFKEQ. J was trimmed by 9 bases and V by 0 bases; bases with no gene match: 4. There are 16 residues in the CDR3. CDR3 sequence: CASSQDVGQGASPLHF. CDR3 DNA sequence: TGTGCCAGCAGCCAAGATGTAGGACAGGGGGCTTCACCCCTCCACTTT.

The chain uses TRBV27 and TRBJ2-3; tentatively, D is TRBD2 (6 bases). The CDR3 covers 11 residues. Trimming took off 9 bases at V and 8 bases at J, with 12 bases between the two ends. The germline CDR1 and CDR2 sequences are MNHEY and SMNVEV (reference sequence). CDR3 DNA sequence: TGTGCCAGTTCTAGCGCTGGTACGCAGTATTTT. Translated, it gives CASSSAGTQYF.

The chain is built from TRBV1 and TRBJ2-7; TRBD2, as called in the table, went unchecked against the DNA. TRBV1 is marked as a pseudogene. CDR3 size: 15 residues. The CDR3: CTSSSQRGPTYEQYF. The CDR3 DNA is TGCACCAGCAGTTCCCAGCGGGGCCCTACCTACGAGCAGTACTTC.

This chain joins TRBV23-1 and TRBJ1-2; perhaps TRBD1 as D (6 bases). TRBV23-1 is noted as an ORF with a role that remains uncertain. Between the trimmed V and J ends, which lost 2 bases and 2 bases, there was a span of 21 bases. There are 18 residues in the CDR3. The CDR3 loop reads CASSQIWVAQGANYGYTF. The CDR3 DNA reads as TGCGCCAGCAGTCAAATCTGGGTTGCACAGGGCGCAAACTATGGCTACACCTTC.

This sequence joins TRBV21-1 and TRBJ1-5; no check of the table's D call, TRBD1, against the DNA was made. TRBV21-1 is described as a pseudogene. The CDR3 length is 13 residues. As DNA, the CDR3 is TGTGCCAGCAGCAAAGCCCAGGGACAGCCCCAGCATTTT. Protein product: CASSKAQGQPQHF.

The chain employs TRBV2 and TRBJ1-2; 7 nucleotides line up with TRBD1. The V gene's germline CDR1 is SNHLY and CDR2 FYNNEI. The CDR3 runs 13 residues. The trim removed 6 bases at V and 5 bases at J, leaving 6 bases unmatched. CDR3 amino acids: CASRYTGEYGYTF. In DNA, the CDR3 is TGTGCCAGCAGGTACACAGGGGAGTATGGCTACACCTTC. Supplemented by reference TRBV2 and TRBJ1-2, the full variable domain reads EPEVTQTPSHQVTQMGQEVILRCVPISNHLYFYWYRQILGQKVEFLVSFYNNEISEKSEIFDDQFSVERPDGSNFTLKIRSTKLEDSAMYFCASRYTGEYGYTFGSGTRLTVV.

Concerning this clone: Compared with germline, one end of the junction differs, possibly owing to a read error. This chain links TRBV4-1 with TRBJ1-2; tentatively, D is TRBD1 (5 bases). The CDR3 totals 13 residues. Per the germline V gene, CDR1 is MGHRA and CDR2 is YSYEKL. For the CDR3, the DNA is TGCGCCAGCAGCCAAGATTGGGGCAGGGCGGTCGACTTC. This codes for CASSQDWGRAVDF.

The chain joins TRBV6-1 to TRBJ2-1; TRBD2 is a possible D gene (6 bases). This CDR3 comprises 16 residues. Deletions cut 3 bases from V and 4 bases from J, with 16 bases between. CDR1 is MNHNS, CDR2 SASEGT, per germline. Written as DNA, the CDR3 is TGTGCCAGCAGTGAGGGGACTCCCTATGGGTACAATGAGCAGTTCTTC. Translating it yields CASSEGTPYGYNEQFF.

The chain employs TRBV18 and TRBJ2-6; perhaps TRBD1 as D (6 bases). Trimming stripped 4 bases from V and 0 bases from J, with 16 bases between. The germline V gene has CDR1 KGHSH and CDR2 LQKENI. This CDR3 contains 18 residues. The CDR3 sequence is CASSRPGHLVSGANVLTF. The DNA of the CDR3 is TGTGCCAGCTCACGTCCGGGACACCTAGTCTCTGGGGCCAACGTCCTGACTTTC.

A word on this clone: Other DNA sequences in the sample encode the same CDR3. CDR3: CASSEGWGGRETQYF. In nucleotides, the CDR3 is TGTGCCAGCAGTGAAGGGTGGGGGGGCCGAGAGACCCAGTACTTC. This rearrangement joins TRBV2 to TRBJ2-5; TRBD2 is a possible D gene (7 bases). V lost 1 base and J lost 4, with 13 bases in between. CDR3 length equals 15 residues. In germline, CDR1 is SNHLY, CDR2 FYNNEI.